This TCR beta chain emerged from a study of T cells after posttransplantation cyclophosphamide. General study results and limits: Tissue-infiltrating T cells from skin or gut overlapped little with blood T cells.

Generated by immunoSEQ multiplex PCR, the TCRdb table keeps only in-frame clones and is missing some. The sample includes some 43,000 clones, about nine tenths seen only once; the top ten take 2% to 3%. Trimming took off 6 bases at V and 0 bases at J, with 10 bases between the two ends. Germline CDR1 and CDR2: SNHLY and FYNNEI. This CDR3 has 14 residues. As concerns this clone: Its antigen remains unidentified.

Cyclophosphamide on days +3 and +4 followed busulfan-fludarabine conditioning and a marrow graft. The chain is built from TRBV2 and TRBJ2-3; D is unclear. The TCR originated in a male patient between 55 and 70 years old who received an allogeneic stem cell transplant from a related donor and was CMV-positive. Some T cells could come from the graft donor. The input for sequencing was PBMCs, taken around 58 days after allogeneic stem cell transplant with posttransplant cyclophosphamide. The CDR3 sequence: CASRPTSSTDTQYF. For the CDR3, the DNA is TGTGCCAGCAGACCTACGTCTAGCACAGATACGCAGTATTTT.